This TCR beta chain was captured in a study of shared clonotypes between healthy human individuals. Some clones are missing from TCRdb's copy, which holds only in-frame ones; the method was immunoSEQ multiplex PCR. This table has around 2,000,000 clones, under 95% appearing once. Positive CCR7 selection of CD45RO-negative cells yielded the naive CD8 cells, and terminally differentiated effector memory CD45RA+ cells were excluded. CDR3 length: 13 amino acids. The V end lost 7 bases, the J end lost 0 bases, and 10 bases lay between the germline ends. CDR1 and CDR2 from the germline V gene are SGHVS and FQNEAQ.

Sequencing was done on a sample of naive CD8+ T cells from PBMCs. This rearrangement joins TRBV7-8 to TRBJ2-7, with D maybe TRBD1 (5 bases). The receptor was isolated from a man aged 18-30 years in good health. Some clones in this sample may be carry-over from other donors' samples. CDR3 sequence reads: CASNRGSSYEQYF. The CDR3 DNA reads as TGTGCCAGCAATAGGGGAAGCTCCTACGAGCAGTACTTC.